This T cell receptor (beta chain) originates from a study of T cells in Graves' hyperthyroidism and ophthalmopathy. RNA transcripts served as the template for amplifying TCR beta CDR3 regions. TCR CDR3 underwent first-round RT-PCR with the HTBI primer set. TCRdb redid the calling of the multiplex PCR reads with MiXCR, one entry per CDR3 protein. This table holds about 280,000 distinct CDR3 sequences, about 25% found once. Clinical symptoms, serum thyroxine and TRAb, thyroid ultrasound and orbital computed tomography together formed the diagnostic basis. This clonotype has a count of ten or more. Trimming removed 5 bases from V and 1 base from J; junction bases left unmatched: 9. The CDR3 consists of 17 residues. The germline V gene has CDR1 SGHAT and CDR2 FQNNGV.

The sequence was obtained from a man between 35 and 55 years old with Graves' hyperthyroidism that later progressed to Graves' ophthalmopathy. The sample comprised blood. V and J are TRBV11-2 and TRBJ2-2; TRBD2 agrees at 8 bases. CDR3 amino acids: CASSSRGAGGNTGELFF. Here the CDR3 DNA reads TGTGCCAGCAGCAGCCGCGGGGCGGGAGGGAACACCGGGGAGCTGTTTTTT.